This record concerns one T cell receptor beta chain sequence. Its antigen remains undetermined. Per-nucleotide qualities are absent, and no much larger clonotype sits a single base away. The entire isolated RNA was reverse transcribed using the High Capacity cDNA Reverse Transcription Kit, and thus expressed TCRB transcripts were sequenced. Naive, central memory and regulatory T cell samples underwent deep immunoSEQ sequencing, averaging roughly 3.3 million total reads per sample. Sorted cells were lysed in RLT buffer, and RNA was extracted using DNase-treated RNeasy Micro or Mini kits according to cell number. To prevent cross-contamination, each cell subset was processed individually, whereas patient and healthy donor samples were processed jointly. The immunoSEQ multiplex PCR was used to amplify TCRB sequences from cDNA, yielding 87-bp fragments that span the CDR3 region. Amplicons were sequenced on the Illumina HiSeq platform. The original pipeline was this. PCR bias was computationally corrected using synthetic template baselines, reads within Hamming distance 2 were collapsed, and singletons that could not be merged were discarded. Reads were aligned against IMGT to assign V, D and J genes, CDR3 length and insertions or deletions at six rearrangement sites. Within each subset, clonotype counts were normalized to sorted cell number, and only after that were true diversity and Gini coefficients computed with the tcR R package. Repertoire sharing was quantified using the overlap coefficient calculated on TCRB nucleotide sequences. TCRdb's version of the immuneACCESS table is confined to in-frame rearrangements and falls short of the full clone set. An unresolved V gene accounts for under half of the shortfall where checked; the remainder is of unknown origin. V and J calls and clone size are copied from that table; D and trimming were computed from the DNA. For this sample the table gives about 200,000 clones, of which 11% were detected only once. The ten biggest clones cover 1% to 1.5% of the sample.

A single peripheral blood draw of approximately 0.11 L on average was collected from each donor into heparinised tubes. A BD FACSAria II and a panel including CD45RO, CCR7, CD25, CD127, CD95 and CD27 were used to sort naive, central memory, regulatory and stem cell-like memory CD4+ T cells. A purity above 95% was achieved for all sorted populations. PBMCs were isolated immediately by Lymphoprep density gradient centrifugation and stained directly without culture. So that batch effects would be minimized, each experiment stained and sorted samples in pairs, pairing one healthy donor with one patient. This record comes from a study of beta chain features in type 1 diabetes (dated by TCRdb to 2016 to 2018). General notes on the study: Patients and healthy donors did not differ in mean age, gender distribution, total cell number or subset yield. Regulatory and stem cell-like memory subsets were isolated from only 8 patients and 8 healthy donors, whereas naive and central memory subsets came from all 28 donors. The study compared the TCRB repertoires of sorted circulating CD4+ T cell subsets in recently diagnosed type 1 diabetes patients with those in matched healthy donors. A total of roughly 98,000,000 sorted cells were examined across all samples, and a strong correlation was observed between cell number per subset and RNA yield. The research as a whole found: Fewer insertions and more nucleotide deletions at VDJ recombination sites were observed in patients with type 1 diabetes, implying thymic rearrangement abnormalities. Because cDNA was sequenced instead of genomic DNA, activated cells with high expression could be over-represented, although the groups did not differ in activation or CD3 levels. PCR may preferentially amplify shorter templates, but because patient and control samples were amplified and corrected together, any resulting skew would affect both groups equally. Only small numbers of individuals were included in the HLA sub-analyses, which left unresolved whether HLA type had any influence on TCRB rearrangement. A moderate but significant shortening of TCRB CDR3 length was observed in type 1 diabetes patients in all four CD4+ subsets. Naive, central memory and regulatory TCRB repertoires appeared more similar among patients than among healthy donors.

The CDR3 has 14 amino acids, counting the end cysteine and phenylalanine. Only the CDR3 region is kept as DNA, spanning 42 bases read in frame from base 1. V and J lose 0 bases and 6 bases, and a span of 12 bases separates them. Reading the germline V gene (reference sequence) gives CDR1 SGHNT and CDR2 YYREEE. Recombination joined TRBV5-4 with TRBJ1-2; matching of 6 bases hints at TRBD1 as the D gene. The TCR comes from a man between 18 and 29 years old in good health. Input material: central memory CD4+ T cells from blood. The base sequence is TGTGCCAGCAGCTTGGCGGGGGCAAAGAATGGCTACACCTTC. This yields the protein CASSLAGAKNGYTF. The CDR3 plus the reference TRBV5-4 and TRBJ1-2 genes for the other parts give the full variable domain: ETGVTQSPTHLIKTRGQQVTLRCSSQSGHNTVSWYQQALGQGPQFIFQYYREEENGRGNFPPRFSGLQFPNYSSELNVNALELDDSALYLCASSLAGAKNGYTFGSGTRLTVV.